The rows below give T cell receptor beta chains drawn from one sample of a study of vaccination effects on CD4 cells after COVID-19. The antigens of these receptors remain unknown. Only in-frame clones appear in the TCRdb table, and some are missing; sequencing was by immunoSEQ multiplex PCR. The sample shows tens of thousands of clones, roughly 74% of them seen only once. The sequenced sample was CD4+ T cells from PBMCs cultured with HCoV-NL63 spike peptides, obtained before COVID-19 vaccination. Source of these receptors: a human donor who received a COVID-19 vaccine. CDR3s include the opening cysteine and the closing phenylalanine or tryptophan. Fields, in order: D gene, clone size, J gene, V gene, CDR3 DNA, CDR3 protein. The D gene is left open where the match is weak. Clone size, where shown, is once, few, many, or a class for clones that have expanded.

d_call: TRBD1
clone_size: .
j_call: TRBJ2-1
v_call: TRBV9
cdr3_nt: TGTGCCAGCAGCGGCCAGACAGGGGGCCGAAATGAGCAGTTCTTC
cdr3_aa: CASSGQTGGRNEQFF

d_call: .
clone_size: .
j_call: TRBJ1-1
v_call: TRBV5-6
cdr3_nt: TGTGCCAGCAGCCCTTTTGATCCGGACAGCGAACTGTTTGAAGCTTTCTTT
cdr3_aa: CASSPFDPDSELFEAFF

d_call: .
clone_size: .
j_call: TRBJ2-2
v_call: TRBV2
cdr3_nt: TGTGCCAGCAGTGAACCCCGAGGGTCCCGCGGAAACACCGGGGAGCTGTTTTTT
cdr3_aa: CASSEPRGSRGNTGELFF

d_call: TRBD1
clone_size: .
j_call: TRBJ1-5
v_call: TRBV24-1
cdr3_nt: TGTGCCACCAGTGACACGACAGGGAATAGCAATCAGCCCCAGCATTTT
cdr3_aa: CATSDTTGNSNQPQHF

d_call: .
clone_size: few
j_call: TRBJ2-1
v_call: TRBV7-7
cdr3_nt: TGTGCCAGCAGCAGAGTTGTAGTTGGTGAGCAGTTCTTC
cdr3_aa: CASSRVVVGEQFF

d_call: .
clone_size: .
j_call: TRBJ2-1
v_call: TRBV6-1
cdr3_nt: TGTGCCAGCAGTGAAGCGGGTCAGCGCTGGAGCTATTACAATGAGCAGTTCTTC
cdr3_aa: CASSEAGQRWSYYNEQFF

d_call: TRBD1
clone_size: .
j_call: TRBJ1-2
v_call: TRBV28
cdr3_nt: TGTGCCAGCAGTACCTCAGCCGGGACAGGGATCGGGTACACCTTC
cdr3_aa: CASSTSAGTGIGYTF

d_call: .
clone_size: .
j_call: TRBJ1-1
v_call: TRBV6-6
cdr3_nt: TGTGCCAGCAACCAAGGACGGCAGAACACTGAAGCTTTCTTT
cdr3_aa: CASNQGRQNTEAFF

d_call: .
clone_size: .
j_call: TRBJ1-4
v_call: TRBV27
cdr3_nt: TGTGCCAGCAGACCTGCCTTGGGCGAAAAACTGTTTTTT
cdr3_aa: CASRPALGEKLFF

d_call: TRBD2
clone_size: .
j_call: TRBJ2-5
v_call: TRBV5-6
cdr3_nt: TGTGCCAGCAGCTTGGCCCTAGCGGGGGGACTGTCGGAGACCCAGTACTTC
cdr3_aa: CASSLALAGGLSETQYF

d_call: .
clone_size: few
j_call: TRBJ1-6
v_call: TRBV7-8
cdr3_nt: TGTGCCAGCAGCTTAGAAAATCACGGAGGGTTGTCACCCCTCCACTTT
cdr3_aa: CASSLENHGGLSPLHF

d_call: TRBD2
clone_size: .
j_call: TRBJ2-3
v_call: TRBV27
cdr3_nt: TGTGCCAGCAGTTCCCGAGGGACTAGCGGGACAGATACGCAGTATTTT
cdr3_aa: CASSSRGTSGTDTQYF

d_call: .
clone_size: .
j_call: TRBJ2-5
v_call: TRBV28
cdr3_nt: TGTGCCAGCAGCTTCTTCTCCGGGGGGCGTGGGGAGACCCAGTACTTC
cdr3_aa: CASSFFSGGRGETQYF

d_call: TRBD1
clone_size: .
j_call: TRBJ2-2
v_call: TRBV7-3
cdr3_nt: TGTGCCAGCAGCCCCCGACAGGGCTGGAACACCGGGGAGCTGTTTTTT
cdr3_aa: CASSPRQGWNTGELFF

d_call: TRBD1
clone_size: .
j_call: TRBJ1-4
v_call: TRBV30
cdr3_nt: TGTGCCTGTCAGACAGGGTGGAGGAATGAAAAACTGTTTTTT
cdr3_aa: CACQTGWRNEKLFF

d_call: .
clone_size: .
j_call: TRBJ1-1
v_call: TRBV6-5
cdr3_nt: TGTGCCAGCATCTTGGGACCGGTGAACACTGAAGCTTTCTTT
cdr3_aa: CASILGPVNTEAFF

d_call: TRBD2
clone_size: few
j_call: TRBJ2-2
v_call: TRBV9
cdr3_nt: TGTGCCAGCAGCGTATCCCGGACTAGCGCAACCGGGGAGCTGTTTTTT
cdr3_aa: CASSVSRTSATGELFF

d_call: .
clone_size: .
j_call: TRBJ1-5
v_call: TRBV14
cdr3_nt: TGTGCCAGCAGCCAAGATTACCTTCAGCCCCAGCATTTT
cdr3_aa: CASSQDYLQPQHF

d_call: .
clone_size: .
j_call: TRBJ1-4
v_call: TRBV30
cdr3_nt: TGTGCCTGGAGTCGGGGGACCTTTAATGAAAAACTGTTTTTT
cdr3_aa: CAWSRGTFNEKLFF

d_call: .
clone_size: .
j_call: TRBJ2-2
v_call: TRBV6-2/TRBV6-3
cdr3_nt: TGTGCCAGCAGCCCTACCCAGGGAACCATCGGGGAGCTGTTTTTT
cdr3_aa: CASSPTQGTIGELFF

d_call: TRBD1
clone_size: .
j_call: TRBJ1-6
v_call: TRBV28
cdr3_nt: TGTGCCAGCAGTTCCACAGGGGGCTCCTATAATTCACCCCTCCACTTT
cdr3_aa: CASSSTGGSYNSPLHF

d_call: .
clone_size: .
j_call: TRBJ2-1
v_call: TRBV5-1
cdr3_nt: TGCGCCAGCAGCACGCAGGGATACAATGAGCAGTTCTTC
cdr3_aa: CASSTQGYNEQFF